Below are 13 T cell receptor beta chains sequenced from a single sample in a study of blood T cells in healthy people across ages. Together with a sample-barcoded 5' primer, a J-beta primer mix was included in a second PCR lasting about 7 to 11 cycles. TCRdb fed the 5' RACE reads into MiXCR, producing one record per CDR3 protein. The sample has 1.5 million to 2 million distinct CDR3 sequences, approximately 39% seen once; the top ten hold more than 20%. Sequences were obtained from blood. The source of these receptors is a human donor in good health.

Only a few counts were recorded for this clonotype. V gene TRBV9 combines with J gene TRBJ2-3; the D gene is possibly TRBD2 (7 bases). Trimming left V 4 bases short and J 2 bases short, with 11 bases between. The CDR3 is 14 residues long. Germline assignment: CDR1 SGDLS and CDR2 YYNGEE. The CDR3 bases are TGTGCCAGCAGCTGGGGGGGCGACACAGATACGCAGTATTTT. This encodes CASSWGGDTDTQYF.

The chain has TRBV24-1 and TRBJ2-2; 7 bases map to TRBD1. Germline CDR1 reads KGHDR; CDR2 reads SFDVKD. The V and J ends lost 8 bases and 3 bases, in that order; junction bases with no gene match: 5. The CDR3 is 14 residues long. Here the CDR3 DNA reads TGTGCCACCAACGAGGGGGCGGACACCGGGGAGCTGTTTTTT. Translating it yields CATNEGADTGELFF.

The rearrangement joins TRBV20-1 to TRBJ2-3; D unresolved. Germline CDR1 reads DFQATT; CDR2 reads SNEGSKA (reference sequence). CDR3 length: 16 residues. The V and J ends lost 0 bases and 1 base respectively, with 14 bases between them. This CDR3 reads CSARDRLPSRTDTQYF. The DNA for the CDR3 is TGCAGTGCTAGAGATCGGCTTCCTAGTCGCACAGATACGCAGTATTTT.

The rearrangement links TRBV5-1 to TRBJ1-1; D not resolved. The CDR3 totals 13 residues. The V gene's germline CDR1 is SGHRS and CDR2 YFSETQ. V was shortened by 3 bases and J by 7 bases, with 13 bases between the two germline ends. Here the CDR3 DNA reads TGCGCCAGCAGCTGGGAAACGGTGGGTGAAGCTTTCTTT. Residues: CASSWETVGEAFF.

The chain couples TRBV5-1 to TRBJ2-1; D possibly corresponds to TRBD1 (6 bases). The CDR3 extends over 17 amino acids. CDR1 and CDR2 from the germline V gene are SGHRS and YFSETQ. The V and J ends lost 7 bases and 4 bases respectively, with 24 bases between them. CDR3 nucleotide sequence: TGCGCCAGCTCAGACACAGGGTCTACAAATCCTTACAATGAGCAGTTCTTC. Protein product: CASSDTGSTNPYNEQFF.

The chain couples TRBV20-1 to TRBJ1-2, with 9 bases aligning to TRBD1. Germline loops: CDR1 DFQATT, CDR2 SNEGSKA (reference sequence). CDR3 length equals 14 residues. V lost 3 bases, J lost 5 bases, and 7 bases stayed unmatched. Here the CDR3 reads CSASWDRDWYGYTF. The CDR3 DNA reads as TGCAGTGCTAGTTGGGACAGGGATTGGTATGGCTACACCTTC.

This clonotype was observed many times. This sequence joins TRBV6-2 or TRBV6-3 and TRBJ2-3; no firm D call. Trimming left V 5 bases short and J 4 bases short, with 7 bases between. The CDR3 is 12 amino acids. CDR1 is MNHEY and CDR2 is SVGEGT in the germline V gene. The DNA for the CDR3 is TGTGCCAGCAGTCCGCGATCAGATACGCAGTATTTT. Translating it yields CASSPRSDTQYF.

This clonotype occurred a few times. The chain joins TRBV4-3 to TRBJ2-3, with TRBD2 matching 10 bases. Germline trimming cut 5 bases from V and 5 bases from J; bases unmatched to any gene: 7. The CDR3 spans 15 residues. The germline V gene has CDR1 LGHNA and CDR2 YSLEER. CDR3 region: CASSSQGLAIDTQYF. The CDR3 nucleotides are TGCGCCAGCAGCTCCCAGGGACTAGCGATAGATACGCAGTATTTT.

This clonotype was found a few times. The chain has TRBV20-1 and TRBJ2-5; 8 bases are shared with TRBD2. Germline trimming cut 0 bases from V and 11 bases from J; bases unmatched to any gene: 11. CDR3 length: 14 amino acids. Looked up from germline, CDR1 is DFQATT and CDR2 is SNEGSKA (reference sequence). The chain's CDR3 is CSARELAGELQQYF. Written as DNA, the CDR3 is TGCAGTGCTAGAGAGCTAGCGGGCGAACTACAGCAGTACTTC.

This clonotype has more than one count but fewer than ten. The gene calls are TRBV21-1 and TRBJ1-2; the DNA was not used to check the table's D call, TRBD1. TRBV21-1 corresponds to a pseudogene. The CDR3 is 16 residues long. The CDR3 reads CASSNPTGGKCDGYTF. CDR3 bases: TGTGCCAGCAGCAACCCAACAGGGGGCAAATGTGATGGCTACACCTTC.

This CDR3 is CASSSHNGPNTEAFF. The CDR3 DNA reads as TGTGCCAGCAGCTCCCACAATGGGCCGAACACTGAAGCTTTCTTT. V usage is TRBV6-5 and J usage is TRBJ1-1; D gene uncertain. Trimming pared 6 bases from V and 1 base from J, leaving 15 bases between. Germline V CDR1 and CDR2: MNHEY, SVGAGI. The CDR3 totals 15 residues.

The rearrangement links TRBV9 to TRBJ2-5, with no clear D. CDR3 size: 14 residues. Germline V gives CDR1 SGDLS, CDR2 YYNGEE. Trimming cost V 2 bases and J 1 base, with 9 bases left between them. The CDR3 protein is CASSVSDGQETQYF. As DNA, the CDR3 is TGTGCCAGCAGCGTGTCCGACGGCCAAGAGACCCAGTACTTC.

This clonotype was found a few times. The chain recombines TRBV9 with TRBJ1-3; 7 bases are a match to TRBD1. The CDR3 length is 15 residues. V trimming: 4 bases; J trimming: 3 bases; junction bases outside the gene matches: 7. In germline, CDR1 is SGDLS, CDR2 YYNGEE. The DNA for the CDR3 is TGTGCCAGCAGCCCCGAGGGGGCTCTTGGAAACACCATATATTTT. Translated, it gives CASSPEGALGNTIYF.